A single sample gave rise to the 10 T cell receptor beta chains below, sequenced in a study of control samples from healthy donors and cancer patients. Sequenced by immunoSEQ multiplex PCR; TCRdb stores in-frame clones only, minus some. The sample contains 48,000 or so clones, approximately 93% of which appear only once. The sample was PBMCs. The receptors come from a woman in her fifties or sixties with head and neck cancer.

This chain uses TRBV29-1 with TRBJ1-2, with D unclear. The germline V gene encodes CDR1 SQVTM and CDR2 ANQGSEA. The CDR3 runs to 13 residues. Trimming took 4 bases from V and 2 from J, leaving 11 bases between them. The CDR3 nucleotides read TGCAGCGTTGGGGTAGGGCCCAACTATGGCTACACCTTC. Protein sequence: CSVGVGPNYGYTF.

The CDR3, as DNA: TGTGCCAGCAGATCGGACAGGGCTCGAGAAAAACTGTTTTTT. This sequence encodes CASRSDRAREKLFF. The rearrangement uses TRBV2 and TRBJ1-4; 8 positions match TRBD1. This CDR3 spans 14 amino acids. The ends lost 6 bases at V and 8 bases at J; junction bases unmatched: 8. The germline V gene has CDR1 SNHLY and CDR2 FYNNEI.

A single count supports this clone. The rearrangement uses TRBV6-1 and TRBJ1-6; D unclear. The CDR3 covers 18 residues. V dropped 0 bases and J dropped 7 bases, with 19 bases sitting between them. In germline, CDR1 is MNHNS, CDR2 SASEGT. In DNA form, the CDR3 reads TGTGCCAGCAGTGAAGCTCATTCGGCCGAGGTGCTCAATTCACCCCTCCACTTT. This codes for CASSEAHSAEVLNSPLHF.

This rearrangement joins TRBV9 to TRBJ2-5, with D possibly being TRBD2 (7 bases). The CDR3 totals 16 residues. The germline CDR1 and CDR2 sequences are SGDLS and YYNGEE. Trimming shortened V by 0 bases and J by 1 base, and 13 bases separated the two germline ends. CDR3 in DNA: TGTGCCAGCAGCGTAGGAGGTGGGGGGGCCCAAGAGACCCAGTACTTC. Its protein product is CASSVGGGGAQETQYF. Together with reference TRBV9 and TRBJ2-5, the CDR3 gives the full variable domain: DSGVTQTPKHLITATGQRVTLRCSPRSGDLSVYWYQQSLDQGLQFLIQYYNGEERAKGNILERFSAQQFPDLHSELNLSSLELGDSALYFCASSVGGGGAQETQYFGPGTRLLVL.

The rearrangement links TRBV3-1 (or the pseudogene TRBV3-2) to TRBJ2-1; D remains unclear. Trimming removed 0 bases at V and 7 bases at J, with 7 bases between. The CDR3 length is 13 residues. The germline V gene encodes CDR1 LGHDT and CDR2 YNNKEL (reference sequence). The CDR3 spells CASSQEAGNEQFF. The CDR3 region has the DNA TGTGCCAGCAGCCAAGAAGCAGGAAATGAGCAGTTCTTC.

This clone is a singleton in its sample. J is TRBJ1-4 and V is TRBV6-1; D is uncertain. Germline CDR1 is MNHNS and CDR2 is SASEGT. V lost 4 bases, J lost 8 bases, and 26 bases lay in between. The length of the CDR3 is 18 residues. CDR3 DNA sequence: TGTGCCAGCAGTGGTACAGTTTCATGGTCAACCCCGGGGGAAAAACTGTTTTTT. Translating it yields CASSGTVSWSTPGEKLFF.

V gene TRBV30 combines with J gene TRBJ1-5, with a weak D call TRBD1 (5 bases). The germline CDR1 and CDR2 sequences are GTSNPN and SVGIG (reference sequence). This CDR3 comprises 13 residues. Trimming took off 3 bases at V and 6 bases at J, with 12 bases between the two ends. The CDR3 coding sequence is TGTGCCTGGAGGGGCAGGGACGGTCAGCCCCAGCATTTT. It encodes CAWRGRDGQPQHF.

The chain links TRBV5-5 to TRBJ2-3; 7 bases are shared with TRBD1. The CDR3 extends over 15 amino acids. From germline, CDR1 is SGHKS and CDR2 YYEKEE (reference sequence). V gave up 6 bases and J gave up 3 bases; unmatched junction bases: 10. The CDR3 protein is CASTRQGLWTDTQYF. DNA for the CDR3: TGTGCCAGCACCAGACAGGGCCTCTGGACAGATACGCAGTATTTT.

The rearrangement uses TRBV7-3 and TRBJ2-7; TRBD2 matches at 11 bases. The trim removed 2 bases at V and 0 bases at J, leaving 0 bases unmatched. The CDR3 is 15 amino acids. Per the germline V gene, CDR1 is SGHTA and CDR2 is FQGTGA. CDR3 nucleotide sequence: TGTGCCAGCAGCTTAGGGACTAGCGGCTCCTACGAGCAGTACTTC. It specifies CASSLGTSGSYEQYF.

The chain recombines TRBV19 with TRBJ1-2; no reliable D call. CDR3 length: 15 amino acids. From germline, CDR1 is LNHDA and CDR2 SQIVND (reference sequence). The V and J ends lost 1 base and 0 bases respectively, with 9 bases between them. The CDR3 loop reads CASSIADNSNYGYTF. The CDR3 nucleotides are TGTGCCAGTAGTATAGCCGACAACTCTAACTATGGCTACACCTTC.